This T cell receptor (beta chain) was found in a study of early T cells in non-severe SARS-CoV-2 infection. Study summary: Sequenced bulk RNA came from whole blood that was unsorted, and chains were unpaired.

A few counts support this clonotype. The CDR3 totals 13 residues. Germline lookup yields CDR1 SGHAT and CDR2 FQNNGV. Trimming cost V 6 bases and J 0 bases, with 6 bases left between them. Unique molecular identifiers were attached to individual cDNA molecules. TCRdb itself ran the 5' RACE reads through MiXCR, one entry per CDR3 protein. Of roughly 28,000 distinct CDR3 sequences detected, around 4% appear once; the ten largest clones hold around 4%. Sequencing was done on a sample of whole blood. V gene TRBV11-2 combines with J gene TRBJ1-3; D not certain. This TCR was sampled from an adult who was a healthcare worker with PCR-confirmed SARS-CoV-2 infection or an uninfected control (not recorded which). The CDR3 nucleotides read TGTGCCAGCAGAATCATCTCTGGAAACACCATATATTTT. As protein: CASRIISGNTIYF. The full variable domain, rest sourced from reference TRBV11-2 and TRBJ1-3, is EAGVAQSPRYKIIEKRQSVAFWCNPISGHATLYWYQQILGQGPKLLIQFQNNGVVDDSQLPKDRFSAERLKGVDSTLKIQPAKLEDSAVYLCASRIISGNTIYFGEGSWLTVV.